This TCR beta chain was recorded in a study of blood T cell repertoires in COVID-19. Germline CDR1 is MGHDK and CDR2 is SYGVNS. The CDR3 has 15 amino acids. V gave up 5 bases and J gave up 5 bases; unmatched junction bases: 8. Some clones are missing from TCRdb's copy, which holds only in-frame ones; the method was immunoSEQ multiplex PCR. The repertoire has around 17,000 clones, around 89% of them found once; the top ten carry more than 10%. Sequenced: peripheral blood. This clonotype was sampled from a human donor in a cohort sampled during active COVID-19. The V call is TRBV25-1, the J call TRBJ2-5; 10 nucleotides align to TRBD2. CDR3: CASSPTAGGPETQYF. The CDR3 nucleotides read TGTGCCAGCAGTCCCACAGCGGGGGGGCCGGAGACCCAGTACTTC.